This T cell receptor (beta chain) was obtained from a study of blood T cell repertoires in COVID-19. TCRdb's copy holds only in-frame clones and misses some; the assay was immunoSEQ multiplex PCR. The table records about 150,000 clones, approximately 87% of them present only once. The CDR3 runs to 13 residues. Germline V CDR1 and CDR2: SGHTA, FQGNSA. The V segment lost 10 bases and the J segment 6 bases; nucleotides outside the gene matches: 7. The chain carries TRBV7-2 and TRBJ2-7; 12 bases fit TRBD2. Input material: PBMCs or T cells enriched from blood (not recorded which). The TCR was taken from a woman aged 50 to 60 who had recovered from COVID-19. The CDR3 sequence: CATRLAGGIEQYF. The CDR3 coding sequence is TGTGCCACCCGCCTAGCGGGGGGGATCGAGCAGTACTTC. Combining the CDR3 with reference TRBV7-2 and TRBJ2-7 gives the whole variable domain GAGVSQSPSNKVTEKGKDVELRCDPISGHTALYWYRQSLGQGLEFLIYFQGNSAPDKSGLPSDRFSAERTGGSVSTLTIQRTQQEDSAVYLCATRLAGGIEQYFGPGTRLTVT.